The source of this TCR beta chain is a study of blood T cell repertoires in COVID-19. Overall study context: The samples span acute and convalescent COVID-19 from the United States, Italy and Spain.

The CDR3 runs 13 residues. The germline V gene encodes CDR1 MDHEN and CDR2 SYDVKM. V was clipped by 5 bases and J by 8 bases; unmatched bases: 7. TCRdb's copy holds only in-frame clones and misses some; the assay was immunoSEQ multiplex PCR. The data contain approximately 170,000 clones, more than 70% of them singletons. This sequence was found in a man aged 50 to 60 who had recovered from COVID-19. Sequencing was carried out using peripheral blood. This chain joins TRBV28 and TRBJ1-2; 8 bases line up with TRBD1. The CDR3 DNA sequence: TGTGCCAGCAGTGCGGACAGGGTGAGAGGCTACACCTTC. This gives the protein CASSADRVRGYTF.